This entry lists 20 T cell receptor beta chains sequenced from one sample in a study of Ad26.COV2.S vaccination and SARS-CoV-2 variants (dated by TCRdb to about 2021). Library preparation employed the immunoSEQ multiplex PCR assay. Not all clones reach the TCRdb copy of this immuneACCESS table, which keeps in-frame sequences only. Checked studies attribute under half of the gap to unresolved V genes and leave the rest unexplained. Here the sample has 350,000 to 550,000 clones; roughly nine tenths occur a single time. The top ten clones comprise approximately 2.5% of the sample. This specimen's treatment or condition label, interpreted: around 19 received Ad26.COV2.S at low or high dose, single or two shots; several received placebo; per-sample allocation not given. For vaccine and placebo recipients, the sequenced repertoires came from samples collected on day 63 after the first injection. The specimen comprised peripheral blood, sampled in a trial of Ad26.COV2.S vaccine versus placebo. Receptors originate from a person aged 18-65 years who received the Ad26.COV2.S COVID-19 vaccine or a placebo.

The J gene is TRBJ2-1, the V gene TRBV5-5; D is possibly TRBD1 or TRBD2 (5 bases each). The V end was cut by 4 bases, the J end by 6 bases, with 20 bases between. Per the germline V gene, CDR1 is SGHKS and CDR2 is YYEKEE (reference sequence). The CDR3 has 16 residues. This chain's CDR3 is CASSRPQGVISNEQFF. CDR3 bases: TGTGCCAGCAGCAGGCCTCAGGGAGTTATTAGCAATGAGCAGTTCTTC.

The chain recombines TRBV28 with TRBJ1-6, with a weak D call TRBD1 (6 bases). This CDR3 has 15 amino acids. Germline assignment: CDR1 MDHEN and CDR2 SYDVKM. Between the trimmed V and J ends, which lost 10 bases and 6 bases, there was a span of 19 bases. In DNA, the CDR3 is TGTGCCACTACGAACCGACCCAGGGGTAATTCACCCCTCCACTTT. Residues: CATTNRPRGNSPLHF.

This chain uses TRBV4-1 with TRBJ2-5; 9 positions match TRBD1. Germline-derived CDR1 and CDR2 are MGHRA and YSYEKL. V lost 0 bases to trimming and J lost 5 bases; unmatched junction nucleotides: 13. This CDR3 contains 18 residues. In nucleotides, the CDR3 is TGCGCCAGCAGCCAAGATCCGGGACAGGGAGTGCGGGGTGAGACCCAGTACTTC. Translated: CASSQDPGQGVRGETQYF.

The V call is TRBV19, the J call TRBJ2-5; possibly TRBD1 for D (5 bases). This CDR3 is 14 amino acids long. Germline values: CDR1 LNHDA, CDR2 SQIVND (reference sequence). V dropped 8 bases and J dropped 5 bases, with 18 bases sitting between them. CDR3 in DNA: TGTGCCAGTTCCTTTTCCCAGTGGGGCGAGACCCAGTACTTC. This gives the protein CASSFSQWGETQYF.

This chain links TRBV5-1 with TRBJ2-5; TRBD1 or TRBD2 may be the D gene (5 bases each). Trimming stripped 4 bases from V and 2 bases from J, with 15 bases between. The CDR3 runs to 15 residues. Germline loops: CDR1 SGHRS, CDR2 YFSETQ. The CDR3 reads CASSLPRGPQETQYF. CDR3 nucleotides: TGCGCCAGCAGCCTGCCCCGGGGCCCTCAAGAGACCCAGTACTTC.

The chain employs TRBV18 and TRBJ2-3; 7 bases are a match to TRBD2. V trimming: 6 bases; J trimming: 1 base; junction bases outside the gene matches: 10. The CDR3 is 16 residues long. The germline V gene has CDR1 KGHSH and CDR2 LQKENI. CDR3 protein: CASSHGLVSRTDTQYF. In DNA form, the CDR3 reads TGTGCCAGCTCTCACGGACTAGTTAGTCGCACAGATACGCAGTATTTT.

The rearrangement joins TRBV5-6 to TRBJ1-2, with D perhaps matching TRBD1 (5 bases). The V and J ends lost 4 bases and 2 bases respectively, with 24 bases between them. CDR1 is SGHDT and CDR2 is YYEEEE in the germline V gene. The CDR3 contains 18 residues. The CDR3 DNA is TGTGCCAGCAGCGTGGGAGATGGTGGGCAGGGTGGGAACTATGGCTACACCTTC. Its translation is CASSVGDGGQGGNYGYTF.

The chain uses TRBV3-1 (or the pseudogene TRBV3-2) and TRBJ1-4; TRBD1 is a possible D gene (6 bases). Trimming stripped 10 bases from V and 7 bases from J, with 16 bases between. This CDR3 is built from 13 residues. Per germline, CDR1 LGHDT and CDR2 YNNKEL (reference sequence). DNA of the CDR3: TGTGCCACCAACAGGGCCGCGGGTGAAAAACTGTTTTTT. It translates to CATNRAAGEKLFF.

The chain joins TRBV28 to TRBJ2-5, with 7 bases matching TRBD1. Germline CDR1 reads MDHEN; CDR2 reads SYDVKM. The CDR3 loop spans 15 amino acids. V shed 3 bases, J shed 7 bases, and the junction held 11 bases outside the gene matches. The CDR3: CASSFARQGMVTQYF. The CDR3 DNA is TGTGCCAGCAGTTTTGCCCGACAGGGAATGGTGACCCAGTACTTC.

The genes are TRBV15 and TRBJ1-4, with D possibly TRBD1 on 5 matching bases. Deletions cut 5 bases from V and 8 bases from J, with 15 bases between. The CDR3 loop spans 14 amino acids. CDR1 and CDR2 from the germline V gene are LNHNV and YYDKDF (reference sequence). The CDR3 nucleotides read TGTGCCACCAGCTACCGGGGGAGGGGAGAAAAACTGTTTTTT. Protein: CATSYRGRGEKLFF.

V is TRBV12-3 or TRBV12-4 and J is TRBJ1-1; no definite D call. This CDR3 spans 12 amino acids. The V end was cut by 6 bases, the J end by 3 bases, with 8 bases between. CDR3 in amino acids: CASRPGYTEAFF. Written as DNA, the CDR3 is TGTGCCAGCAGGCCGGGTTACACTGAAGCTTTCTTT.

The CDR3 DNA is TGCGCCAGCAGCTTGCGGGGGCGCGGGAACACTGAAGCTTTCTTT. Its protein is CASSLRGRGNTEAFF. The J gene is TRBJ1-1, the V gene TRBV5-1, with D perhaps matching TRBD1 (6 bases). V was pared by 1 base and J by 1 base, with 11 bases between. Germline CDR1 SGHRS, CDR2 YFSETQ. This CDR3 has 15 residues.

In its sample, this clone was seen many times. The gene calls are TRBV5-1 and TRBJ2-1, with D hard to call. This CDR3 region has 15 residues. The germline gives CDR1 SGHRS, CDR2 YFSETQ. V was cut by 0 bases and J by 4 bases, with 11 bases left in between. CDR3 loop: CASSLGTWLYNEQFF. The CDR3 nucleotides are TGCGCCAGCAGCTTGGGGACCTGGCTATACAATGAGCAGTTCTTC.

In its sample, this clone was seen once. The V gene is TRBV7-2, the J gene TRBJ2-1; the D gene is possibly TRBD1 (7 bases). Germline assignment: CDR1 SGHTA and CDR2 FQGNSA. This CDR3 is 16 amino acids long. Trimming stripped 1 base from V and 7 bases from J, with 17 bases between. CDR3 protein: CASSLVQQGGRNEQFF. The CDR3 DNA follows: TGTGCCAGCAGCTTAGTTCAGCAGGGGGGCCGGAATGAGCAGTTCTTC. Using reference TRBV7-2 and TRBJ2-1 for the parts outside the CDR3, the full variable domain is GAGVSQSPSNKVTEKGKDVELRCDPISGHTALYWYRQSLGQGLEFLIYFQGNSAPDKSGLPSDRFSAERTGGSVSTLTIQRTQQEDSAVYLCASSLVQQGGRNEQFFGPGTRLTVL.

This chain connects TRBV2 to TRBJ2-5, with 9 bases aligning to TRBD1. Germline lookup yields CDR1 SNHLY and CDR2 FYNNEI. Trimming took 8 bases from V and 4 from J; bases not matched to a gene: 8. CDR3 size: 14 residues. CDR3: CASEDRGGGETQYF. CDR3 DNA: TGTGCCAGCGAAGACAGGGGGGGAGGAGAGACCCAGTACTTC. The full variable domain, completed using reference TRBV2 and TRBJ2-5, is EPEVTQTPSHQVTQMGQEVILRCVPISNHLYFYWYRQILGQKVEFLVSFYNNEISEKSEIFDDQFSVERPDGSNFTLKIRSTKLEDSAMYFCASEDRGGGETQYFGPGTRLLVL.

This chain connects TRBV7-3 to TRBJ1-1, with TRBD1 as a possible D gene (5 bases). CDR3 length: 14 amino acids. CDR1 is SGHTA, CDR2 FQGTGA, per germline. Trimming cost V 4 bases and J 1 base, with 10 bases left between them. The chain's CDR3 is CASSSSGGNTEAFF. CDR3 bases: TGTGCCAGCAGCTCCTCGGGGGGGAACACTGAAGCTTTCTTT.

This clone was observed once. This rearrangement joins TRBV29-1 to TRBJ1-2, with D possibly TRBD1 on 6 matching bases. Trimming removed 8 bases from V and 6 bases from J, with 16 bases in between. CDR1 is SQVTM, CDR2 ANQGSEA, per germline. The CDR3 sequence is 12 residues long. CDR3 region: CSFEQGLHGYTF. CDR3 coding DNA: TGCAGCTTCGAACAGGGCCTCCATGGCTACACCTTC.

CDR3: CASSSTSPAEAFF. CDR3 in DNA: TGTGCCAGCAGCTCTACGAGCCCGGCTGAAGCTTTCTTT. The chain links TRBV6-6 to TRBJ1-1, with D hard to call. This CDR3 has 13 residues. Trimming took off 6 bases at V and 6 bases at J, with 14 bases between the two ends. Per germline, CDR1 MNHNY and CDR2 SVGAGI (reference sequence).

The J gene is TRBJ1-6, the V gene TRBV15; TRBD1 is a possible D gene (5 bases). The V end was cut by 0 bases, the J end by 13 bases, with 16 bases between. The CDR3 is 15 residues long. Germline CDR1 and CDR2: LNHNV and YYDKDF (reference sequence). The CDR3 DNA is TGTGCCACCAGCAGAGATAGTCAGGGCTATGCTCCCCTCCACTTT. Amino acid sequence: CATSRDSQGYAPLHF. Combining the CDR3 with reference TRBV15 and TRBJ1-6 gives the whole variable domain DAMVIQNPRYQVTQFGKPVTLSCSQTLNHNVMYWYQQKSSQAPKLLFHYYDKDFNNEADTPDNFQSRRPNTSFCFLDIRSPGLGDTAMYLCATSRDSQGYAPLHFGNGTRLTVT.

This chain links TRBV5-8 with TRBJ2-1; weak D call: TRBD1 (5 bases). The germline gives CDR1 SGHTS, CDR2 YDEGEE. Trimming took 4 bases from V and 5 from J, leaving 13 bases between them. The CDR3 sequence is 14 residues long. CDR3 sequence (DNA): TGTGCCAGCAGCGTATTCGGACAAAACAATGAGCAGTTCTTC. Residues: CASSVFGQNNEQFF.